The 5 T cell receptor beta chains reported below all come from one sample, sequenced in a study of shared clonotypes between healthy human individuals. The data were produced by immunoSEQ multiplex PCR, yet TCRdb's version contains in-frame clones alone and is incomplete. This sample has roughly 2.2 million clones, with roughly 93% found just once. Material: naive CD4+ T cells from PBMCs. Described subset: CD45RA+ positively selected. Source of these receptors: a man younger than 35 in good health. Some clones in this sample may be carry-over from other donors' samples.

This clone was detected only a few times. The chain links TRBV28 to TRBJ1-5, with 8 bases identical to TRBD1. The CDR3 is 16 residues long. Looked up from germline, CDR1 is MDHEN and CDR2 is SYDVKM. Losses at the gene ends were 7 bases for V and 5 bases for J; bases not matched to a gene: 13. CDR3 sequence: CASIRAGRTGHQPQHF. Written as DNA, the CDR3 is TGTGCCAGCATCAGAGCAGGAAGGACAGGGCATCAGCCCCAGCATTTT.

The gene calls are TRBV11-1 and TRBJ2-5; perhaps TRBD2 as D (7 bases). This CDR3 comprises 15 residues. Looked up from germline, CDR1 is SGHAT and CDR2 is FQDESV (reference sequence). V shed 5 bases and J shed 2 bases, with 15 bases lying between them. CDR3 coding DNA: TGTGCCAGCAGCGGGGGGGCAGTTATTCAAGAGACCCAGTACTTC. Protein: CASSGGAVIQETQYF.

Worth noting for this clone: Other DNA sequences in the sample encode the same CDR3. CDR3 nucleotide sequence: TGTGCCAGTAGTAGTGGGGCCTACGAGCAGTACTTC. Its protein product is CASSSGAYEQYF. V is TRBV19 and J is TRBJ2-7; D not certain. Germline V CDR1 and CDR2: LNHDA, SQIVND (reference sequence). CDR3 size: 12 residues. The V gene lost 4 bases and the J gene lost 2 bases, with 6 bases spanning the gap.

The V and J genes are TRBV28 and TRBJ1-1, with a weak D call TRBD1 (6 bases). V was cut by 6 bases and J by 4 bases, with 18 bases left in between. Germline V gives CDR1 MDHEN, CDR2 SYDVKM. The CDR3 length is 15 residues. The CDR3 sequence: CASSRTGRQGTEAFF. As DNA, the CDR3 is TGTGCCAGCAGCCGAACAGGGCGCCAGGGCACTGAAGCTTTCTTT. The whole variable domain, remainder taken from reference TRBV28 and TRBJ1-1, is DVKVTQSSRYLVKRTGEKVFLECVQDMDHENMFWYRQDPGLGLRLIYFSYDVKMKEKGDIPEGYSVSREKKERFSLILESASTNQTSMYLCASSRTGRQGTEAFFGQGTRLTVV.

This clone has only one observation. V is TRBV7-3 and J is TRBJ2-3, with TRBD1 identical over 9 bases. The CDR3 totals 19 residues. Trimming cost V 2 bases and J 2 bases; bases outside gene matches: 14. Germline-derived CDR1 and CDR2 are SGHTA and FQGTGA. The CDR3 spells CASSLQPDPWDRVTDTQYF. In DNA, the CDR3 is TGTGCCAGCAGCTTACAACCCGATCCCTGGGACAGGGTCACAGATACGCAGTATTTT.